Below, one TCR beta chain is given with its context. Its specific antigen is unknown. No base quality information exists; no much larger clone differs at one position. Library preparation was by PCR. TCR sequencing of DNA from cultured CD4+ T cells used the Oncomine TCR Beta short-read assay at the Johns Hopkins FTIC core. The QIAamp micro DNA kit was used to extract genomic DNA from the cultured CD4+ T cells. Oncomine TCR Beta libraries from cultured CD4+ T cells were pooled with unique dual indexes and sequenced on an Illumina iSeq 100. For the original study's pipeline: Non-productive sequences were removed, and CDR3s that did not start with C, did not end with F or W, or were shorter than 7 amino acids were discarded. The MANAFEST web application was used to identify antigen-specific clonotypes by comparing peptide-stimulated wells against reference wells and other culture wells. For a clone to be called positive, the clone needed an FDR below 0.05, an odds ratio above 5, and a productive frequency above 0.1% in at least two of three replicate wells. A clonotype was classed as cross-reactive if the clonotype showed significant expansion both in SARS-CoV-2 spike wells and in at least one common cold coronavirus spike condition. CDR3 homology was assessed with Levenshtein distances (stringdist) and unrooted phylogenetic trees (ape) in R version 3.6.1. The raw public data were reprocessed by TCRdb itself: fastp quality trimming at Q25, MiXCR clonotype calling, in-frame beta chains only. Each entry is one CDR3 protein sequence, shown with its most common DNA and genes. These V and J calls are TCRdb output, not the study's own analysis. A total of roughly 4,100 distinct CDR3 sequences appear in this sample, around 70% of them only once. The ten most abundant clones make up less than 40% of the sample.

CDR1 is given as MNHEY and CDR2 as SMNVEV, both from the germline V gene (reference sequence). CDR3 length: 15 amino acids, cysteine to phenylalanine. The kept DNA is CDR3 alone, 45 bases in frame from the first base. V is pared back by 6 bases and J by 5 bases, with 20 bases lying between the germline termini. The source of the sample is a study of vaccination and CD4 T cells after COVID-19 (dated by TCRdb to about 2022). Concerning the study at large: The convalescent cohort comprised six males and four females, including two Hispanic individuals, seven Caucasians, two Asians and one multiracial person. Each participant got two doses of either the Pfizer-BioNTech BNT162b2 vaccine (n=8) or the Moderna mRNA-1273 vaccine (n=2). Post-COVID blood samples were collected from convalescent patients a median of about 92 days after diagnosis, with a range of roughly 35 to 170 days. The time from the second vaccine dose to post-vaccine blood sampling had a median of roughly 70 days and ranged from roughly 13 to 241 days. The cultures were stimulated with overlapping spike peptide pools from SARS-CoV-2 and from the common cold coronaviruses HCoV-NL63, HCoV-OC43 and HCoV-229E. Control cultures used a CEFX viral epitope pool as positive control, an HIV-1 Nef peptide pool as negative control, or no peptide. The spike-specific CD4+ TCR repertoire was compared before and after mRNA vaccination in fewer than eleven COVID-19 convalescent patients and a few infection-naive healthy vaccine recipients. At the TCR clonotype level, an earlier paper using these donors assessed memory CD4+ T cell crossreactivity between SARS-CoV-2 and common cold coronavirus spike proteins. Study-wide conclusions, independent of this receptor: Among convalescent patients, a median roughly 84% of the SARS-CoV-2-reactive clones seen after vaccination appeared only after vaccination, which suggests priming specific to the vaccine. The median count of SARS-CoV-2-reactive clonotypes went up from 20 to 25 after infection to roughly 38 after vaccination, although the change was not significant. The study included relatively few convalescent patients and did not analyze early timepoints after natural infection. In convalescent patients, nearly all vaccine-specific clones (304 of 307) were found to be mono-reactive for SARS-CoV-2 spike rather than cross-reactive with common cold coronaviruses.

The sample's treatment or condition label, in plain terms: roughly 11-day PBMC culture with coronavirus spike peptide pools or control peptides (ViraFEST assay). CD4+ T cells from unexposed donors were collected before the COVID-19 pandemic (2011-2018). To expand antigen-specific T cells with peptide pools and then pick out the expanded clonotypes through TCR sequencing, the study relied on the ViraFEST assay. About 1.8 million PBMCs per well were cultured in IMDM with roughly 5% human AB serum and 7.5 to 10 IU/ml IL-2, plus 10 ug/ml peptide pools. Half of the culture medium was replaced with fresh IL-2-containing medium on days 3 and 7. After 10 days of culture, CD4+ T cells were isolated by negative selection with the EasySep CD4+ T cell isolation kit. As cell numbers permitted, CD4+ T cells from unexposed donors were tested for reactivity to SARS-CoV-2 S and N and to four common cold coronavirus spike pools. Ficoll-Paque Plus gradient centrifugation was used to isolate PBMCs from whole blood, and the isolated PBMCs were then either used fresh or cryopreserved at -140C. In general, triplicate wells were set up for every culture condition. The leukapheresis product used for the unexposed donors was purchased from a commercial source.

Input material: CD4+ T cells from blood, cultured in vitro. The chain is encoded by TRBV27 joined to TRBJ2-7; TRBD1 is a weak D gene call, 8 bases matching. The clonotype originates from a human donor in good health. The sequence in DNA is TGTGCCAGCAGCCTGGGGGGACAGGCGGGAGACGAGCAGTACTTC. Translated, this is CASSLGGQAGDEQYF.